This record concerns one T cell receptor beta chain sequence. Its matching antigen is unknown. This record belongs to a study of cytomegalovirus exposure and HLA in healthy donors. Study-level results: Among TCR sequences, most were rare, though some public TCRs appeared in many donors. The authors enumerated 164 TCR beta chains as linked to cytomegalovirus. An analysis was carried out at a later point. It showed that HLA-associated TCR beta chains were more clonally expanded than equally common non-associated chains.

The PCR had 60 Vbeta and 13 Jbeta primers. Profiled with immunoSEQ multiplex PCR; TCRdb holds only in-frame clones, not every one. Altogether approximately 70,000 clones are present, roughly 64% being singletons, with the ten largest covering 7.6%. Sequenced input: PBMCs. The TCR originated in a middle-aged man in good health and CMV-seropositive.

Written as DNA, the CDR3 is TGTGCCAGCAGCGACAGGGGATCGGGCAATCAGCCCCAGCATTTT. It yields the protein CASSDRGSGNQPQHF. This chain connects TRBV6-6 to TRBJ1-5, with 8 bases aligning to TRBD1. Trimming removed 6 bases from V and 2 bases from J; junction bases left unmatched: 6. Looked up from germline, CDR1 is MNHNY and CDR2 is SVGAGI (reference sequence). This CDR3 spans 15 amino acids.